This TCR beta chain originates from a study of cytotoxic CD8 clonotypes in ibrutinib-treated CLL. As for the study in general: Mean values per sample were hundreds of thousands of productive templates and 75,000 to 100,000 productive rearrangements.

TCRdb's table, derived via immunoSEQ multiplex PCR, lists solely in-frame clones and lacks some. The sample holds 70,000 to 80,000 clones, around 78% seen once. The CDR3 covers 13 residues. The germline gives CDR1 SGDLS, CDR2 YYNGEE. V was clipped by 0 bases and J by 6 bases, with 10 bases between them. This chain uses TRBV9 with TRBJ2-7; no reliable D call. The sample here was PBMCs, taken after 24 months of ibrutinib treatment. The sequence was obtained from a human donor with chronic lymphocytic leukemia. The CDR3 loop is CASSVAGVSEQYF. The CDR3 DNA is TGTGCCAGCAGCGTAGCTGGGGTATCCGAGCAGTACTTC.